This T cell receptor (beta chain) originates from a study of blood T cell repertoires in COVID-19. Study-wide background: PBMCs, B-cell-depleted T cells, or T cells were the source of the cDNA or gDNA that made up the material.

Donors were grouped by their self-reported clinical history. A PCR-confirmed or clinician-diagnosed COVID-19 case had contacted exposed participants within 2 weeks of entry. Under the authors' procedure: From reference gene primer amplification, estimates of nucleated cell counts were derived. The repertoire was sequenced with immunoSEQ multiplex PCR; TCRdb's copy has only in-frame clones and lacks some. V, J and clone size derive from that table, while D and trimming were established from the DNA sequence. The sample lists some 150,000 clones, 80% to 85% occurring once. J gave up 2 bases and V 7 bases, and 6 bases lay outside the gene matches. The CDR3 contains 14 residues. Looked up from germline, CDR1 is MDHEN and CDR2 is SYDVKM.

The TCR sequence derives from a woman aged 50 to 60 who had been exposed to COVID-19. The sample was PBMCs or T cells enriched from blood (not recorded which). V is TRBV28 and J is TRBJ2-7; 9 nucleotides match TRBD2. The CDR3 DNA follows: TGTGCCAGCATGGTAGCGGGGGCCCCCTACGAGCAGTACTTC. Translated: CASMVAGAPYEQYF.